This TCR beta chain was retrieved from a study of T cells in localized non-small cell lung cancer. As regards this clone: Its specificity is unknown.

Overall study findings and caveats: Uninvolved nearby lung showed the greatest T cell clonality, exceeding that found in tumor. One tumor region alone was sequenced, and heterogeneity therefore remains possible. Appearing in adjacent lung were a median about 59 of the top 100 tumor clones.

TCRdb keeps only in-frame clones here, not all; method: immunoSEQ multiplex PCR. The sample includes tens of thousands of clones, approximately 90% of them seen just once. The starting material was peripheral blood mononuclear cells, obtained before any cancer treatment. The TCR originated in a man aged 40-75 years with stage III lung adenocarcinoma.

Here the CDR3 DNA reads TGTGCCTGGAGTTCGGGGTACGGGGGACAGGGCTTAGACGAGCAGTACTTC. It encodes CAWSSGYGGQGLDEQYF. The genes are TRBV30 and TRBJ2-7; 9 bases agree with TRBD1. Germline V gene lookup returns CDR1 GTSNPN and CDR2 SVGIG (reference sequence). CDR3 length: 17 amino acids. J was trimmed by 5 bases and V by 2 bases; bases with no gene match: 16.